This T cell receptor beta chain was observed in a study of blood T cell repertoires in COVID-19. Study at large: Spain, Italy and the United States supplied samples that represented acute and convalescent COVID-19.

Under the authors' procedure: Amplification of reference gene primers provided the estimated nucleated cell counts. Produced via immunoSEQ multiplex PCR; TCRdb's table is partial and in-frame only. V, J and clone size were drawn from that table, and D and trimming were deduced from the DNA. The repertoire consists of a few hundred thousand clones, with around 88% occurring once and the leading ten covering around 1.6%. Germline CDR1 and CDR2: KGHSH and LQKENI. V lost 4 bases and J 0 bases, leaving 7 bases between the germline ends. This CDR3 is built from 14 residues. Material for sequencing was peripheral blood. V gene TRBV18 combines with J gene TRBJ2-1; the D gene is possibly TRBD2 (5 bases). The receptor comes from a woman in her 50s with acute or convalescent COVID-19. This chain's CDR3 is CASSRGSSYNEQFF. For the CDR3, the DNA is TGTGCCAGCTCACGAGGGAGCTCCTACAATGAGCAGTTCTTC.